Below are 20 T cell receptor beta chains sequenced from a single sample in a study of blood T cell repertoires in COVID-19. Generated by immunoSEQ multiplex PCR, the TCRdb table keeps only in-frame clones and is missing some. The table has hundreds of thousands of clones, about 86% seen once; the top ten hold just over 7%. The sequenced sample consisted of peripheral blood. These receptors were obtained from a woman aged 60-75 years with COVID-19, enrolled during active disease.

The V call is TRBV7-9, the J call TRBJ2-5, with 9 bases aligning to TRBD2. This CDR3 contains 14 residues. With 5 bases clipped from V and 4 bases from J, the junction kept 5 bases outside the gene matches. Germline CDR1 is SEHNR and CDR2 is FQNEAQ (reference sequence). This CDR3 is CASSPTAGGETQYF. CDR3 sequence (DNA): TGTGCCAGCAGCCCCACAGCGGGGGGAGAGACCCAGTACTTC.

V gene TRBV18 combines with J gene TRBJ1-1, with D tentatively TRBD1 (5 bases). CDR1 is KGHSH and CDR2 is LQKENI in the germline V gene. The CDR3 extends over 14 amino acids. V lost 3 bases and J 1 base, leaving 9 bases between the germline ends. In nucleotides, the CDR3 is TGTGCCAGCTCACCGACCACAGGGAACACTGAAGCTTTCTTT. It encodes CASSPTTGNTEAFF. The full variable domain, with the rest looked up from reference TRBV18 and TRBJ1-1, is NAGVMQNPRHLVRRRGQEARLRCSPMKGHSHVYWYRQLPEEGLKFMVYLQKENIIDESGMPKERFSAEFPKEGPSILRIQQVVRGDSAAYFCASSPTTGNTEAFFGQGTRLTVV.

The chain carries TRBV7-9 and TRBJ1-1, with D perhaps TRBD1 (5 bases). Germline lookup yields CDR1 SEHNR and CDR2 FQNEAQ (reference sequence). The length of the CDR3 is 17 residues. V lost 5 bases to trimming and J lost 4 bases, with 23 bases between them. The CDR3 nucleotides read TGTGCCAGCAGCCCACTTCCTGTGGGGGGGTGGGTCACTGAAGCTTTCTTT. Amino acid sequence: CASSPLPVGGWVTEAFF.

As to this clone: Other nucleotide sequences from this sample produce the same CDR3. This rearrangement joins TRBV6-5 to TRBJ1-5; no clear D. The CDR3 is 13 residues long. V was cut by 6 bases and J by 2 bases, with 8 bases left in between. Germline loops: CDR1 MNHEY, CDR2 SVGAGI. CDR3 coding DNA: TGTGCCAGCAGACTAACGGGCAATCAGCCCCAGCATTTT. Protein sequence: CASRLTGNQPQHF.

The genes are TRBV6-2 or TRBV6-3 and TRBJ2-5; D unresolved. The CDR3 contains 12 residues. V was clipped by 4 bases and J by 5 bases, with 8 bases between them. Germline V gene lookup returns CDR1 MNHEY and CDR2 SVGEGT. The CDR3 loop is CASSFPSETQYF. CDR3 coding DNA: TGTGCCAGCAGTTTTCCTTCCGAGACCCAGTACTTC.

Comment on this clone: A junction boundary mismatches the germline segment, possibly from a read error. This chain connects TRBV10-3 to TRBJ1-5; possibly TRBD1 for D (6 bases). The V gene's germline CDR1 is ENHRY and CDR2 SYGVKD. This CDR3 comprises 15 residues. CDR3 sequence reads: CAIRARGGGNQPQHF. CDR3 coding DNA: TGTGCCATCAGAGCCCGGGGAGGGGGAAATCAGCCCCAACATTTT.

The chain uses TRBV7-9 and TRBJ1-3; 8 positions match TRBD1. CDR3 length equals 13 residues. The trim removed 5 bases at V and 9 bases at J, leaving 6 bases unmatched. CDR1 is SEHNR and CDR2 is FQNEAQ in the germline V gene (reference sequence). CDR3: CASSPGQGPTIYF. CDR3 DNA: TGTGCCAGCAGCCCTGGACAGGGCCCCACCATATATTTT. The full variable domain, with the rest looked up from reference TRBV7-9 and TRBJ1-3, is DTGVSQNPRHKITKRGQNVTFRCDPISEHNRLYWYRQTLGQGPEFLTYFQNEAQLEKSRLLSDRFSAERPKGSFSTLEIQRTEQGDSAMYLCASSPGQGPTIYFGEGSWLTVV.

V is TRBV10-1 and J is TRBJ2-2, with D tentatively TRBD1 (5 bases). The germline V gene encodes CDR1 WNHNN and CDR2 SYGVQD (reference sequence). V gave up 8 bases and J gave up 1 base, with 11 bases separating them. The CDR3 has 14 amino acids. Here the CDR3 DNA reads TGCGCCAGCGGGGCAGGCCTGAACACCGGGGAGCTGTTTTTT. Translation gives CASGAGLNTGELFF.

This clone occurred a few times. The chain uses TRBV9 and TRBJ2-5, with 14 bases lining up with TRBD2. V was pared by 0 bases and J by 3 bases, with 1 base of the junction left unmatched. CDR1 and CDR2 from the germline V gene are SGDLS and YYNGEE. The CDR3 runs 16 residues. The CDR3 DNA follows: TGTGCCAGCAGCGTAGGGACTAGCGGGGGGAAAGAGACCCAGTACTTC. As protein: CASSVGTSGGKETQYF. The whole variable domain, remainder taken from reference TRBV9 and TRBJ2-5, is DSGVTQTPKHLITATGQRVTLRCSPRSGDLSVYWYQQSLDQGLQFLIQYYNGEERAKGNILERFSAQQFPDLHSELNLSSLELGDSALYFCASSVGTSGGKETQYFGPGTRLLVL.

This clone has a handful of counts. The gene calls are TRBV11-2 and TRBJ1-5; TRBD1 aligns across 11 bases. From germline, CDR1 is SGHAT and CDR2 FQNNGV. The CDR3 has 15 residues. After removal of 5 bases from V and 7 bases from J, the junction contained 7 bases not matched to a gene. CDR3 sequence (DNA): TGTGCCAGCAGCCCCGGGACAGGGGGTTACCAGCCCCAGCATTTT. Its protein is CASSPGTGGYQPQHF. Variable domain in full (rest from reference TRBV11-2 and TRBJ1-5): EAGVAQSPRYKIIEKRQSVAFWCNPISGHATLYWYQQILGQGPKLLIQFQNNGVVDDSQLPKDRFSAERLKGVDSTLKIQPAKLEDSAVYLCASSPGTGGYQPQHFGDGTRLSIL.

This clone was recorded once. This chain uses TRBV18 with TRBJ1-2; 9 nucleotides agree with TRBD1. Germline CDR1 KGHSH, CDR2 LQKENI. The CDR3 runs 13 residues. J lost 7 bases, V lost 2 bases, and 2 bases had no gene match. CDR3 amino acids: CASSPTGGRGYTF. DNA for the CDR3: TGTGCCAGCTCACCAACAGGGGGCCGTGGCTACACCTTC.

The rearrangement links TRBV19 to TRBJ2-3; D uncertain. V shed 6 bases and J shed 4 bases, with 8 bases lying between them. Germline V gene data show CDR1 as LNHDA and CDR2 as SQIVND (reference sequence). CDR3 length: 12 residues. CDR3 bases: TGTGCCAGTAGGGCCTTATCAGATACGCAGTATTTT. As protein: CASRALSDTQYF.

The sample holds a few counts of this clone. The J gene is TRBJ2-5, the V gene TRBV5-1; TRBD1 matches 7 bases. The CDR3 contains 14 residues. CDR1 is SGHRS and CDR2 is YFSETQ in the germline V gene. V was pared by 5 bases and J by 1 base, with 5 bases of the junction left unmatched. CDR3 in DNA: TGCGCCAGCAGTGGGGACAGAACCCAAGAGACCCAGTACTTC. Its translation is CASSGDRTQETQYF. The full variable domain, rest sourced from reference TRBV5-1 and TRBJ2-5, is KAGVTQTPRYLIKTRGQQVTLSCSPISGHRSVSWYQQTPGQGLQFLFEYFSETQRNKGNFPGRFSGRQFSNSRSEMNVSTLELGDSALYLCASSGDRTQETQYFGPGTRLLVL.

The chain combines TRBV6-1 with TRBJ2-5; a weak D match, TRBD2 (6 bases). This CDR3 is 16 amino acids long. Germline lookup yields CDR1 MNHNS and CDR2 SASEGT. V was shortened by 4 bases and J by 0 bases, with 15 bases between the two germline ends. CDR3 bases: TGTGCCAGCAGTGGGGTGGCGGGACGGTACCAAGAGACCCAGTACTTC. It encodes CASSGVAGRYQETQYF.

The gene calls are TRBV15 and TRBJ1-5; the match to TRBD1 covers 9 bases. V shed 0 bases, J shed 7 bases, and the junction held 10 bases outside the gene matches. Germline V gene sequence: CDR1 LNHNV, CDR2 YYDKDF (reference sequence). This CDR3 is 17 amino acids long. The CDR3 protein is CATSREPPGQGNQPQHF. The CDR3 DNA sequence: TGTGCCACCAGCAGAGAGCCCCCGGGACAGGGTAACCAGCCCCAGCATTTT. The whole variable domain, remainder taken from reference TRBV15 and TRBJ1-5, is DAMVIQNPRYQVTQFGKPVTLSCSQTLNHNVMYWYQQKSSQAPKLLFHYYDKDFNNEADTPDNFQSRRPNTSFCFLDIRSPGLGDTAMYLCATSREPPGQGNQPQHFGDGTRLSIL.

J is TRBJ2-7 and V is TRBV6-5; possibly TRBD1 for D (6 bases). Germline-derived CDR1 and CDR2 are MNHEY and SVGAGI. The CDR3 consists of 13 residues. The V end lost 4 bases, the J end lost 7 bases, and 14 bases lay between the germline ends. The CDR3 reads CASSSYSGTEQYF. The CDR3 bases are TGTGCCAGCAGTTCGTACTCCGGGACAGAGCAGTACTTC.

The chain links TRBV7-8 to TRBJ1-1; tentatively, D is TRBD1 (5 bases). Looked up from germline, CDR1 is SGHVS and CDR2 is FQNEAQ. V was clipped by 5 bases and J by 1 base, with 11 bases between them. This CDR3 comprises 14 residues. Here the CDR3 DNA reads TGTGCCAGCAGCGAAGAAGGACAGAACACTGAAGCTTTCTTT. Translating it yields CASSEEGQNTEAFF.

This chain links TRBV7-2 with TRBJ1-2; no firm D call. From germline, CDR1 is SGHTA and CDR2 FQGNSA. The CDR3 is 14 residues long. The germline V and J ends were trimmed by 1 base and 4 bases, with 10 bases remaining between them. The DNA for the CDR3 is TGTGCCAGCAGCTTAGGGTCTCTAACCTATGGCTACACCTTC. Protein product: CASSLGSLTYGYTF.

The rearrangement uses TRBV30 and TRBJ2-7, with D maybe TRBD1 (5 bases). Germline V gene sequence: CDR1 GTSNPN, CDR2 SVGIG (reference sequence). Trimming took 8 bases from V and 6 from J, leaving 20 bases between them. There are 13 residues in the CDR3. This CDR3 reads CAGNSGWVREQYF. The CDR3 DNA sequence: TGTGCCGGTAACTCAGGGTGGGTGCGCGAGCAGTACTTC.

J is TRBJ1-2 and V is TRBV5-6, with 7 bases matching TRBD1. V dropped 1 base and J dropped 3; count of bases not matched to a gene: 3. This CDR3 region has 14 residues. CDR1 SGHDT and CDR2 YYEEEE come from the germline V gene. The CDR3, as DNA: TGTGCCAGCAGCTTGAACAGGGGTGACTATGGCTACACCTTC. Translating gives CASSLNRGDYGYTF. The whole variable domain, remainder taken from reference TRBV5-6 and TRBJ1-2, is DAGVTQSPTHLIKTRGQQVTLRCSPKSGHDTVSWYQQALGQGPQFIFQYYEEEERQRGNFPDRFSGHQFPNYSSELNVNALLLGDSALYLCASSLNRGDYGYTFGSGTRLTVV.